This T cell receptor (beta chain) was sequenced during a study of cytomegalovirus exposure and HLA in healthy donors. Study background: As released early, the data held some 80 million unique TCRs from HLA-typed donors.

60 Vbeta and 13 Jbeta primers were used in PCR. The method was immunoSEQ multiplex PCR; TCRdb's version includes in-frame clones alone and lacks a portion of them. The sample totals 150,000 to 200,000 clones. This CDR3 is built from 17 residues. The V and J ends lost 4 bases and 5 bases, in that order; junction bases with no gene match: 7. In germline, CDR1 is LNHDA, CDR2 SQIVND (reference sequence). The gene calls are TRBV19 and TRBJ2-2; 13 bases are a match to TRBD2. This sequence was found in a woman aged 18-29 years in good health and CMV-seropositive. The sample consisted of PBMCs. Here the CDR3 DNA reads TGTGCCAGTAGTAGATACGGACTAGCGGGAGAGACCGGGGAGCTGTTTTTT. Its protein is CASSRYGLAGETGELFF.